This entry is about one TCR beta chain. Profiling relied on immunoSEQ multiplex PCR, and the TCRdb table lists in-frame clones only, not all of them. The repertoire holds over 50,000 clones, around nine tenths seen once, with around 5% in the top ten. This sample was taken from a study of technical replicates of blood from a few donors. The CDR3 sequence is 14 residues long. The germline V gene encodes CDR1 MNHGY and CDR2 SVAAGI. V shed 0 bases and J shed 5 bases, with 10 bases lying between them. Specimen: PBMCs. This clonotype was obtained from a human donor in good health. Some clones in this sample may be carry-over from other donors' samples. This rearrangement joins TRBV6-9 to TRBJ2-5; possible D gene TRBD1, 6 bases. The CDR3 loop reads CASSYSAQGETQYF. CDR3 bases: TGTGCCAGCAGTTATTCGGCGCAGGGGGAGACCCAGTACTTC.